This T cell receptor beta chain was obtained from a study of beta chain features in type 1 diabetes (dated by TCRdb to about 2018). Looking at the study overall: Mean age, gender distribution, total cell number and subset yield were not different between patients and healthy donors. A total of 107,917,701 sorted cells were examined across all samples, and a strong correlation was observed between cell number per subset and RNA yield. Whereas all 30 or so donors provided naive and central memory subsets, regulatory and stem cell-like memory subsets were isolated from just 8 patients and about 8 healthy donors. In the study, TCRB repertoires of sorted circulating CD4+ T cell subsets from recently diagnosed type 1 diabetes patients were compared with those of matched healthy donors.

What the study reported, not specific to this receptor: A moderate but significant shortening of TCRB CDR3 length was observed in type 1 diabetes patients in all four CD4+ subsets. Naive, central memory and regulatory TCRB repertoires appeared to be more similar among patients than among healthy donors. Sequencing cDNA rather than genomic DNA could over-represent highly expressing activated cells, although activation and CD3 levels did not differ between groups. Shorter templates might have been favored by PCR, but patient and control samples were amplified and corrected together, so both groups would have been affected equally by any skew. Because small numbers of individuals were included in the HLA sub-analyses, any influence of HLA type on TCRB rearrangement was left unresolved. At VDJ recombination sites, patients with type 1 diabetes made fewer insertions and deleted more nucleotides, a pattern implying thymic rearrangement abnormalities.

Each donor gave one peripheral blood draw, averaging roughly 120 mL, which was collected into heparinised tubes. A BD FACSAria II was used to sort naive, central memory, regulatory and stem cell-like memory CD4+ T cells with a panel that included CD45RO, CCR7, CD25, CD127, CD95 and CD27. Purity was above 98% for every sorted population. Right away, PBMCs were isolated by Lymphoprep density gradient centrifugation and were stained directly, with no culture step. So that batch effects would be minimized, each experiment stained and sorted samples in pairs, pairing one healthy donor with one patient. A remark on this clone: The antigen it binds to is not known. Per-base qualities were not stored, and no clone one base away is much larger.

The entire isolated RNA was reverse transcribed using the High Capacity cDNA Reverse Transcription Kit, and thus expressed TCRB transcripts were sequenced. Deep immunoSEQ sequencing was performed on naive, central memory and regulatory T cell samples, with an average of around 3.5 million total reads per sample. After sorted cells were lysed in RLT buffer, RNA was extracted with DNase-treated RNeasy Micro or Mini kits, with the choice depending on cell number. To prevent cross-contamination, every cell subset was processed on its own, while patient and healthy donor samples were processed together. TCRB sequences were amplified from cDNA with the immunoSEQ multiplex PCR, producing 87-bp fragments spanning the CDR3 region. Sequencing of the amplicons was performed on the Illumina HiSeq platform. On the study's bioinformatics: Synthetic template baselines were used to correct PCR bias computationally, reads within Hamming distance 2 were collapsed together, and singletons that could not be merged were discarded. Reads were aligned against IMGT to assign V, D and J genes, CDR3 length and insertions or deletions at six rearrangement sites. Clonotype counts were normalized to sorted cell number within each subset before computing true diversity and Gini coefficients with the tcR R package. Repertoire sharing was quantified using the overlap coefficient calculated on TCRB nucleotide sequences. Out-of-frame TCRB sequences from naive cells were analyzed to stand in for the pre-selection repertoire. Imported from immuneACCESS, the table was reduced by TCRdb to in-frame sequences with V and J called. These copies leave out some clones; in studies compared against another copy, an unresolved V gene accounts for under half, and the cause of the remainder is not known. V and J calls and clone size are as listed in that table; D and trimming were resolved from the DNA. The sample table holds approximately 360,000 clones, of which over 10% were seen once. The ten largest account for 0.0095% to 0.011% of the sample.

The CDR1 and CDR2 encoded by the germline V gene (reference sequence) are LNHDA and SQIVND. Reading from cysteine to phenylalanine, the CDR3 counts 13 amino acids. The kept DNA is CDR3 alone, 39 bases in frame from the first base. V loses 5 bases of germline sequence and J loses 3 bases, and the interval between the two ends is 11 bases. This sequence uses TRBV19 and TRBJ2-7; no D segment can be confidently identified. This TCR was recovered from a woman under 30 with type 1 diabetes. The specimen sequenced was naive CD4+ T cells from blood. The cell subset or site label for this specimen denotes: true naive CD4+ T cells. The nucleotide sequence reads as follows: TGTGCCAGTAGTCCCCGGGTACGCTACGAGCAGTACTTC. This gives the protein CASSPRVRYEQYF. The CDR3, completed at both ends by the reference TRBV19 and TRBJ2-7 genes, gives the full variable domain DGGITQSPKYLFRKEGQNVTLSCEQNLNHDAMYWYRQDPGQGLRLIYYSQIVNDFQKGDIAEGYSVSREKKESFPLTVTSAQKNPTAFYLCASSPRVRYEQYFGPGTRLTVT.